These T cell receptor beta chains were read from a single sample in a study of blood T cell repertoires in COVID-19. Sequencing was performed with immunoSEQ multiplex PCR; in TCRdb, only in-frame clones are kept and a portion is missing. The data contain some 370,000 clones, roughly 86% of them seen just once; the ten biggest clones take up over 9.5%. What was sequenced was peripheral blood. The origin of the receptors is a young woman with COVID-19, enrolled during active disease. CDR3s include the opening cysteine and the closing phenylalanine or tryptophan. Fields, in order: J gene, D gene, clone size, V gene, CDR3 protein, CDR3 DNA. A D gene is named only where the DNA matches it firmly. The size of a clone is reported for some rows only, either as once, few or many, or as a class for expanded clones.

>TRBJ2-1|-|-|TRBV10-3
CAIRPAAEDNEQFF
TGTGCCATCAGGCCTGCGGCAGAAGACAATGAGCAGTTCTTC
>TRBJ2-2|-|-|TRBV19
CASSYFFPNTGELFF
TGTGCCAGTAGCTATTTTTTTCCGAACACCGGGGAGCTGTTTTTT
>TRBJ2-1|TRBD2|-|TRBV7-2
CASSLEGTSGYNEQFF
TGTGCCAGCAGCTTAGAAGGGACTAGCGGTTACAATGAGCAGTTCTTC
>TRBJ2-3|TRBD2|-|TRBV6-6
CASSLRISGSPDTQYF
TGTGCCAGCAGTTTACGTATAAGCGGGAGTCCAGATACGCAGTATTTT
>TRBJ1-1|-|-|TRBV11-2
CASSFNSMNTEAFF
TGTGCCAGCAGCTTTAACAGCATGAACACTGAAGCTTTCTTT
>TRBJ1-4|-|-|TRBV2
CASILRGNEKLFF
TGTGCCAGCATTTTGCGGGGTAATGAAAAACTGTTTTTT
>TRBJ2-2|TRBD1|-|TRBV27
CASSPQGAGTGELFF
TGTGCCAGCAGTCCACAGGGGGCGGGCACCGGGGAGCTGTTTTTT
>TRBJ2-5|-|-|TRBV18
CASSSQETQYF
TGTGCCAGCTCATCTCAAGAGACCCAGTACTTC
>TRBJ2-7|-|-|TRBV11-3
CASSLDGQSYEQYF
TGTGCCAGCAGCTTAGATGGACAGTCTTACGAGCAGTACTTC
>TRBJ2-1|-|-|TRBV6-5
CASRAPGLAGEQFF
TGTGCCAGCAGAGCACCGGGACTGGCTGGTGAGCAGTTCTTC
>TRBJ2-1|TRBD1|-|TRBV4-2
CASSPTGTGDYNEQFF
TGTGCCAGCAGCCCGACCGGGACAGGGGATTACAATGAGCAGTTCTTC
>TRBJ1-1|-|once|TRBV5-8
CASSSLIPNTEAFF
TGTGCCAGCAGCTCACTAATACCGAACACTGAAGCTTTCTTT
>TRBJ2-1|-|-|TRBV27
CASSFASYNEQFF
TGTGCCAGCAGTTTCGCCAGCTACAATGAGCAGTTCTTC
>TRBJ2-5|TRBD1|few|TRBV14
CASSQDRDRGRVQTQYF
TGTGCCAGCAGCCAAGATAGGGACAGGGGAAGAGTACAGACCCAGTACTTC
>TRBJ2-7|-|-|TRBV28
CASSQVGEDEQYF
TGTGCCAGCAGTCAGGTCGGGGAGGACGAGCAGTACTTC
>TRBJ1-1|-|-|TRBV29-1
CSVKQTMWTEAFF
TGCAGCGTTAAACAGACCATGTGGACTGAAGCTTTCTTT
>TRBJ2-5|TRBD1|-|TRBV6-6
CASSPADRGETQYF
TGTGCCAGCAGTCCCGCGGACAGGGGAGAGACCCAGTACTTC
>TRBJ2-7|TRBD2|-|TRBV30
CAWSRGASGRRNEQYF
TGTGCCTGGAGTCGTGGGGCTAGCGGGAGGAGAAACGAGCAGTACTTC
>TRBJ2-3|-|-|TRBV10-3
CAISVDNTDTQYF
TGTGCCATCAGTGTCGACAACACAGATACGCAGTATTTT
>TRBJ2-7|TRBD1|-|TRBV6-5
CASSPGTAYEQYF
TGTGCCAGCAGCCCCGGGACAGCTTACGAGCAGTACTTC
>TRBJ2-5|-|-|TRBV5-5
CASSLASLAQETQYF
TGTGCCAGCAGCTTGGCCTCCTTAGCCCAAGAGACCCAGTACTTC
>TRBJ2-4|TRBD1|-|TRBV18
CASSPAGQGWNIQYF
TGTGCCAGCTCACCCGCCGGACAGGGGTGGAACATTCAGTACTTC
>TRBJ2-7|TRBD2|few|TRBV6-6
CASSQLIAGGYEQYF
TGTGCCAGCAGTCAGCTTATAGCGGGAGGATACGAGCAGTACTTC
>TRBJ2-7|TRBD1|-|TRBV30
CAWSLGGAEQYF
TGTGCCTGGAGTTTAGGGGGCGCCGAGCAGTACTTC
>TRBJ2-1|TRBD2|few|TRBV2
CASDLLGASGSRDEQFF
TGTGCCAGCGACCTCCTTGGGGCTAGCGGGAGTCGGGATGAGCAGTTCTTC
>TRBJ2-3|-|-|TRBV5-4
CASSSRGGPRTDTQYF
TGTGCCAGCAGCTCCCGTGGAGGTCCCCGCACAGATACGCAGTATTTT
>TRBJ2-3|TRBD2|-|TRBV7-3
CASSLRDYTDTQYF
TGTGCCAGCAGCCTAAGGGACTACACAGATACGCAGTATTTT
>TRBJ1-2|TRBD1|once|TRBV4-1
CASSQGDRGPLSYTF
TGCGCCAGCAGCCAGGGGGACAGGGGACCCCTTAGCTACACCTTC
>TRBJ2-3|-|-|TRBV5-1
CASSSQGADTQYF
TGCGCCAGCAGCTCCCAAGGGGCAGATACGCAGTATTTT
>TRBJ1-1|-|-|TRBV28
CASSDYGGTEAFF
TGTGCCAGCAGCGACTACGGGGGCACTGAAGCTTTCTTT
>TRBJ2-1|-|-|TRBV6-1
CASSPWGGGGEQFF
TGTGCCAGCAGCCCGTGGGGTGGAGGCGGTGAGCAGTTCTTC
>TRBJ2-2|TRBD1|-|TRBV11-3
CASSMNRGTGELFF
TGTGCCAGCAGCATGAACAGGGGCACCGGGGAGCTGTTTTTT
>TRBJ2-1|-|once|TRBV19
CASSIGADEQFF
TGTGCCAGTAGTATAGGGGCCGATGAGCAGTTCTTC
>TRBJ2-5|TRBD2|-|TRBV2
CASRETSGPRATQYF
TGTGCCAGCAGAGAGACTAGCGGGCCTAGGGCGACCCAGTACTTC
>TRBJ2-1|TRBD2|-|TRBV3-1/TRBV3-2
CASSQGGRAGGRRNEQFF
TGTGCCAGCAGCCAAGGCGGGCGCGCGGGAGGGCGACGGAATGAGCAGTTCTTC
>TRBJ2-2|-|few|TRBV10-1
CASSRQTGELFF
TGCGCCAGCAGTCGACAGACCGGGGAGCTGTTTTTT
>TRBJ1-2|-|-|TRBV6-2/TRBV6-3
CASSRQSDGYTF
TGTGCCAGCAGTCGACAGTCAGATGGCTACACCTTC
>TRBJ1-6|TRBD1|few|TRBV7-6
CASSSSGRGRGSPLHF
TGTGCCAGCAGCTCCTCGGGCAGGGGGCGAGGTTCACCCCTCCACTTT
>TRBJ2-4|TRBD1|-|TRBV7-9
CASSLGEGTAAKNIQYF
TGTGCCAGCAGCTTAGGAGAGGGGACAGCGGCCAAAAACATTCAGTACTTC
>TRBJ2-3|TRBD2|-|TRBV3-1/TRBV3-2
CASSQAIGGGKRGMAQYF
TGTGCCAGCAGCCAAGCGATTGGAGGAGGGAAGCGGGGGATGGCGCAGTATTTT
>TRBJ2-7|-|-|TRBV18
CASSPTGSASYEQYF
TGTGCCAGCTCGCCTACCGGGTCGGCATCCTACGAGCAGTACTTC
>TRBJ2-7|TRBD2|-|TRBV2
CASSPRGGGSYEQYF
TGTGCCAGCAGCCCCCGTGGGGGGGGATCCTACGAGCAGTACTTC
>TRBJ1-5|TRBD1|-|TRBV2
CASSPDRPYQPQHF
TGTGCCAGCAGCCCGGACAGGCCGTATCAGCCCCAGCATTTT
>TRBJ2-2|-|-|TRBV4-1
CASSQEQYTGELFF
TGCGCCAGCAGCCAAGAACAATACACCGGGGAGCTGTTTTTT
>TRBJ2-2|-|-|TRBV11-3
CASSLAYAGELFF
TGTGCCAGCAGTTTAGCCTACGCCGGGGAGCTGTTTTTT
>TRBJ1-2|-|once|TRBV14
CASSPLGRLGYGYTF
TGTGCCAGCAGCCCCCTGGGCCGCCTCGGCTATGGCTACACCTTC
>TRBJ2-2|TRBD2|-|TRBV5-1
CASSRSGGLTGELFF
TGCGCCAGCAGCCGGAGCGGGGGGTTGACCGGGGAGCTGTTTTTT
>TRBJ1-6|-|-|TRBV5-5
CASSLIENSPLHF
TGTGCCAGCAGCCTTATCGAGAATTCACCCCTCCACTTT
>TRBJ2-6|-|-|TRBV2
CASWQGSGANVLTF
TGTGCCAGCTGGCAGGGATCTGGGGCCAACGTCCTGACTTTC
>TRBJ2-7|-|-|TRBV3-1/TRBV3-2
CASSQALGPFYEQYF
TGTGCCAGCAGCCAAGCCCTGGGGCCATTTTACGAGCAGTACTTC
>TRBJ1-2|TRBD1|-|TRBV5-1
CASSFTGGLNYGYTF
TGCGCCAGCAGCTTTACAGGGGGACTTAACTATGGCTACACCTTC